This TCR beta chain was identified in a study of OX40 agonist ivuxolimab in advanced cancers. Notes on the study in general: At doses 0.1 to 3.0 mg/kg, CD4+ and CD8+ clones expanded. Relative to CD4+, CD8+ T cells held more expanded clones on average.

With respect to this clone: Antigen: not known.

Profiling relied on immunoSEQ multiplex PCR, and the TCRdb table lists in-frame clones only, not all of them. The data show about 77,000 clones, 90% to 95% seen once. Germline loops: CDR1 MNHEY, CDR2 SMNVEV (reference sequence). Trimming removed 8 bases at V and 1 base at J, with 8 bases between. The CDR3 consists of 13 residues. This receptor was taken from an adult with an advanced solid tumor such as melanoma, head and neck, liver or kidney cancer. Source: CD4+ or CD8+ T cells sorted from blood, taken in a trial of the OX40 agonist ivuxolimab. The gene calls are TRBV27 and TRBJ2-2; TRBD2 might be the D (5 bases). CDR3 amino acids: CASVAWNTGELFF. The CDR3 nucleotides read TGTGCCAGCGTAGCGTGGAACACCGGGGAGCTGTTTTTT.